This T cell receptor (beta chain) was recorded in a study of T cell responses to AZD1222 COVID-19 vaccine. Only in-frame clones appear in the TCRdb table, and some are missing; sequencing was by immunoSEQ multiplex PCR. This table has approximately 180,000 clones, 90% appearing once. General observations from the study: Reports indicate that nearly half of spike-specific TCRs are directed at unmutated variant regions.

As concerns this clone: Its antigen is not known.

Deletions cut 3 bases from V and 4 bases from J, with 16 bases between. Germline assignment: CDR1 GTSNPN and CDR2 SVGIG (reference sequence). The CDR3 is 15 residues long. V and J are TRBV30 and TRBJ1-3; D is uncertain. Specimen: peripheral blood, collected on day 0 of AZD1222 vaccination. This receptor was obtained from an adult in good health. The CDR3 sequence is CAWSPLSVSGNTIYF. Here the CDR3 DNA reads TGTGCCTGGAGCCCGTTGAGTGTTTCCGGAAACACCATATATTTT.